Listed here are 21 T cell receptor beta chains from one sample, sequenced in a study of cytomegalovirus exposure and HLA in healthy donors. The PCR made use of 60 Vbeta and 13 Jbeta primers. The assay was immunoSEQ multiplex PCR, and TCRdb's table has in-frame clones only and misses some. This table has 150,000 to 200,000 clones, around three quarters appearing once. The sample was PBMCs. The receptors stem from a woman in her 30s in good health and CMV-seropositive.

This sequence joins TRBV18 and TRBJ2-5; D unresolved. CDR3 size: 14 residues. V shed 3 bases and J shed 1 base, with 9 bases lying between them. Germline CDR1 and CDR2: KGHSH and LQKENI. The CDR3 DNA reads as TGTGCCAGCTCACCGAACAGCATCCAAGAGACCCAGTACTTC. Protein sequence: CASSPNSIQETQYF.

The CDR3 DNA is TGTGCCAGCAGGGCCAATCGGGGAGGTGCCTACGAGCAGTACTTC. It translates to CASRANRGGAYEQYF. V is TRBV2 and J is TRBJ2-7; the D gene is possibly TRBD2 (6 bases). Germline V gives CDR1 SNHLY, CDR2 FYNNEI. Trimming cost V 6 bases and J 2 bases, with 17 bases left between them. This CDR3 is 15 amino acids long.

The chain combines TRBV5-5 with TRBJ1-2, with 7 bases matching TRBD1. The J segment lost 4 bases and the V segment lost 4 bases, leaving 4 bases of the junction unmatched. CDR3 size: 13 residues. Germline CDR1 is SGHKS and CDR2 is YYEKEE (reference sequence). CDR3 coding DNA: TGTGCCAGCAGCGCGGACAGGACCTATGGCTACACCTTC. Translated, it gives CASSADRTYGYTF.

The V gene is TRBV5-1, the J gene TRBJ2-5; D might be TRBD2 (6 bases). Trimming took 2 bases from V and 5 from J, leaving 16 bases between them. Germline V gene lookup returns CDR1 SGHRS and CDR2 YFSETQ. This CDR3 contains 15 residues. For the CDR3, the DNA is TGCGCCAGCAGCTTCTTGGAGCCTAGCGAGGAGACCCAGTACTTC. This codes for CASSFLEPSEETQYF. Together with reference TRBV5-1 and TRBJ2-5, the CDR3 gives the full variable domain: KAGVTQTPRYLIKTRGQQVTLSCSPISGHRSVSWYQQTPGQGLQFLFEYFSETQRNKGNFPGRFSGRQFSNSRSEMNVSTLELGDSALYLCASSFLEPSEETQYFGPGTRLLVL.

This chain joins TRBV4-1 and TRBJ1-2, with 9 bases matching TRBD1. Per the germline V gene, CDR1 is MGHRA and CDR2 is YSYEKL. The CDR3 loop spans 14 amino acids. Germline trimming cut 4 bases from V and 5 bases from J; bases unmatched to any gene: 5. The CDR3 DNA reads TGCGCCAGCAGCCTCGAAGGGACAGGGTATGGCTACACCTTC. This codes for CASSLEGTGYGYTF.

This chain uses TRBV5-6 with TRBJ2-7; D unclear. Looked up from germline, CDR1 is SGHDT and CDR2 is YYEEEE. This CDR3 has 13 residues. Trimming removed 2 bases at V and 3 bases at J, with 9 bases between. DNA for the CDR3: TGTGCCAGCAGCTTAGAGAGCCTCTACGAGCAGTACTTC. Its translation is CASSLESLYEQYF.

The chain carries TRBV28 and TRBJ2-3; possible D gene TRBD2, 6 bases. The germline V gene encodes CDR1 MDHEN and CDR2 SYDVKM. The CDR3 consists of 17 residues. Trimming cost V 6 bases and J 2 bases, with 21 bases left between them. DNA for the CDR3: TGTGCCAGCAGCGGCGAGGGACTGCGCATACCCACAGATACGCAGTATTTT. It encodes CASSGEGLRIPTDTQYF. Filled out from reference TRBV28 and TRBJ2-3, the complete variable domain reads DVKVTQSSRYLVKRTGEKVFLECVQDMDHENMFWYRQDPGLGLRLIYFSYDVKMKEKGDIPEGYSVSREKKERFSLILESASTNQTSMYLCASSGEGLRIPTDTQYFGPGTRLTVL.

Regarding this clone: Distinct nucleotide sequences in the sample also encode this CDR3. The CDR3 loop is CASSLSGYEQYF. For the CDR3, the DNA is TGTGCCAGCAGCTTATCCGGCTACGAGCAGTACTTC. The rearrangement joins TRBV7-9 to TRBJ2-7; D remains unclear. V lost 2 bases and J 3 bases, leaving 5 bases between the germline ends. The CDR3 runs to 12 residues. Germline V gives CDR1 SEHNR, CDR2 FQNEAQ (reference sequence).

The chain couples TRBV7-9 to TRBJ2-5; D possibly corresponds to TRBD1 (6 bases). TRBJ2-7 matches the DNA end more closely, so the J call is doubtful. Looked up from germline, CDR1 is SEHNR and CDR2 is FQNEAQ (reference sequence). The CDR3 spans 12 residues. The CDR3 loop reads CASGTGSYEQYF. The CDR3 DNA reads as TGTGCCAGCGGCACAGGGTCCTACGAGCAGTACTTC.

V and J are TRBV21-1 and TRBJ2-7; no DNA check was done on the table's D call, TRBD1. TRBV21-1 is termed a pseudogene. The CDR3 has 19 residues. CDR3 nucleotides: TGTGCCAGCAGCCATCGAACTGGCCCCCGACAGGCTGGGAGCTACGAGCAGTACTTC. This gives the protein CASSHRTGPRQAGSYEQYF.

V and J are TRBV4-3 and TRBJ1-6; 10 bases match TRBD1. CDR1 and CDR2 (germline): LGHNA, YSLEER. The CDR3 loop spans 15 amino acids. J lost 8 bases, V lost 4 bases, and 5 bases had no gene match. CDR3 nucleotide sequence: TGCGCCAGCAGCCGTTCCGGGACAGGGGATTCACCCCTCCACTTT. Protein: CASSRSGTGDSPLHF.

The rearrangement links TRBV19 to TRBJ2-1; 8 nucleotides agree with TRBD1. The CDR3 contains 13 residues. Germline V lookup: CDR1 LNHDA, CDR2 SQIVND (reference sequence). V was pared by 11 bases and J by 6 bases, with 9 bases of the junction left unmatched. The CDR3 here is CAVGQGRGNEQFF. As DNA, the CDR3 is TGTGCCGTTGGACAGGGTCGGGGCAATGAGCAGTTCTTC.

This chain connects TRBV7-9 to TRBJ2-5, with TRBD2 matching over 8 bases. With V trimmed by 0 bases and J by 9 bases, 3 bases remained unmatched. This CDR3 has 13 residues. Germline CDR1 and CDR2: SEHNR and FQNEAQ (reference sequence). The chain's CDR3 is CASSLASGGAQYF. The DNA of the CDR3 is TGTGCCAGCAGCTTAGCGTCGGGGGGGGCCCAGTACTTC.

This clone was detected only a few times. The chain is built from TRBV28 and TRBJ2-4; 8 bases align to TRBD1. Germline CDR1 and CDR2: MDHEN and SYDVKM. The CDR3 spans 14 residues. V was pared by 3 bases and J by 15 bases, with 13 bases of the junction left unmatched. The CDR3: CASSFDPVGGQAYF. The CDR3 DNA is TGTGCCAGCAGTTTTGATCCGGTTGGGGGACAGGCGTACTTC.

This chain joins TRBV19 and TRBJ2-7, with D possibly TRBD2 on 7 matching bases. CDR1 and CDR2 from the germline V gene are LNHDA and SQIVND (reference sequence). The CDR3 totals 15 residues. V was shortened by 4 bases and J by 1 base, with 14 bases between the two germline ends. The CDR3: CASSKGGAGSYEQYF. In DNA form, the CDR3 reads TGTGCCAGTAGTAAGGGGGGGGCCGGTTCCTACGAGCAGTACTTC.

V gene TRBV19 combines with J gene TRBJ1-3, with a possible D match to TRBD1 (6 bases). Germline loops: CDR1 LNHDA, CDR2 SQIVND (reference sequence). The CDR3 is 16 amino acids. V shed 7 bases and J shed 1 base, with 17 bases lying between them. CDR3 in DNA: TGTGCCAGTACCCCACGCCGCCAGGGGTCTGGAAACACCATATATTTT. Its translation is CASTPRRQGSGNTIYF.

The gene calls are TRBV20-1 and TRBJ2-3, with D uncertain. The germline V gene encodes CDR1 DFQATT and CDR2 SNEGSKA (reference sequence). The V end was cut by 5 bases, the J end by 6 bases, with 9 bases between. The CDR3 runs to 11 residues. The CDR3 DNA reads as TGCAGTGCTGAGTTGTTGGATACGCAGTATTTT. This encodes CSAELLDTQYF.

The CDR3 DNA sequence: TGTGCCAGCAGTTCAGCGAGGGCGGCCTCCTACAATGAGCAGTTCTTC. Protein sequence: CASSSARAASYNEQFF. The V call is TRBV28, the J call TRBJ2-1; the D gene is possibly TRBD2 (5 bases). Germline lookup yields CDR1 MDHEN and CDR2 SYDVKM. V was pared by 4 bases and J by 0 bases, with 13 bases between. The CDR3 is made up of 16 amino acids.

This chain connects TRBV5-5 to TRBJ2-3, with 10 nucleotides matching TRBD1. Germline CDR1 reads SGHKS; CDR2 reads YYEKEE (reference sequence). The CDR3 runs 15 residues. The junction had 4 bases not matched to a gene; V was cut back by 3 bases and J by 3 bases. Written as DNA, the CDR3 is TGTGCCAGCAGCTCTGGACAGGGGGTGACAGATACGCAGTATTTT. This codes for CASSSGQGVTDTQYF. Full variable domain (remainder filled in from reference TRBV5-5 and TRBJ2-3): DAGVTQSPTHLIKTRGQQVTLRCSPISGHKSVSWYQQVLGQGPQFIFQYYEKEERGRGNFPDRFSARQFPNYSSELNVNALLLGDSALYLCASSSGQGVTDTQYFGPGTRLTVL.

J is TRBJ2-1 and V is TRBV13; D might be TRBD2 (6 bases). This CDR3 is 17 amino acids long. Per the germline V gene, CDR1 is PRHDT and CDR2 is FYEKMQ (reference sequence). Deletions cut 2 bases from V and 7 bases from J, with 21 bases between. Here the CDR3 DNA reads TGTGCCAGCAGCTTACTCTTAGGGACTGGGGAAGGTAATGAGCAGTTCTTC. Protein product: CASSLLLGTGEGNEQFF.

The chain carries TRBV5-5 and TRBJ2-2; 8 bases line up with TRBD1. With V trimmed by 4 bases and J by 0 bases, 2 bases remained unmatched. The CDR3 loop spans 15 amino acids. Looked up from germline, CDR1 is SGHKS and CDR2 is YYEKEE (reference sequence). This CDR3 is CASSPQGANTGELFF. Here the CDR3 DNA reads TGTGCCAGCAGCCCACAGGGGGCGAACACCGGGGAGCTGTTTTTT.